What follows are 29 T cell receptor beta chains derived from one specimen sequenced in a study of radiotherapy plus CTLA-4 blockade in lung cancer. Sequencing was performed with immunoSEQ multiplex PCR; in TCRdb, only in-frame clones are kept and a portion is missing. Among some 87,000 clones listed, around 86% were seen once. The sample consisted of peripheral blood, taken from a patient treated with radiotherapy plus ipilimumab. The receptor source for this set is a human donor with non-small cell lung cancer that progressed on radiotherapy plus ipilimumab.

V gene TRBV4-2 combines with J gene TRBJ2-7, with D perhaps TRBD2 (6 bases). The germline gives CDR1 LGHNA, CDR2 YNFKEQ. V gave up 0 bases and J gave up 3 bases, with 12 bases separating them. The CDR3 extends over 15 amino acids. The CDR3, as DNA: TGTGCCAGCAGCCAAGAGCAGGGAGGCTACTACGAGCAGTACTTC. This sequence encodes CASSQEQGGYYEQYF.

CDR3 protein: CASEGLTGELFF. DNA of the CDR3: TGTGCCAGCGAGGGTTTGACCGGGGAGCTGTTTTTT. The chain has TRBV11-3 and TRBJ2-2; tentatively, D is TRBD2 (5 bases). V lost 8 bases to trimming and J lost 5 bases, with 9 bases between them. CDR1 and CDR2 from the germline V gene are SGHNT and YENEEA. The CDR3 is 12 residues long. The variable domain in full, with the rest retrieved from reference TRBV11-3 and TRBJ2-2, is EAGVVQSPRYKIIEKKQPVAFWCNPISGHNTLYWYLQNLGQGPELLIRYENEEAVDDSQLPKDRFSAERLKGVDSTLKIQPAELGDSAVYLCASEGLTGELFFGEGSRLTVL.

The chain couples TRBV15 to TRBJ2-3; D perhaps matches TRBD1 (5 bases). Germline CDR1 reads LNHNV; CDR2 reads YYDKDF (reference sequence). The CDR3 is 15 amino acids. V was clipped by 1 base and J by 1 base, with 9 bases between them. The CDR3 protein is CATSRGRGGTDTQYF. The CDR3 region has the DNA TGTGCCACCAGCAGAGGTAGGGGCGGCACAGATACGCAGTATTTT.

The genes are TRBV9 and TRBJ2-3; D might be TRBD1 or TRBD2, each matching 5 bases. V lost 0 bases to trimming and J lost 2 bases, with 10 bases between them. There are 15 residues in the CDR3. Germline assignment: CDR1 SGDLS and CDR2 YYNGEE. CDR3 in amino acids: CASSVVGAITDTQYF. The CDR3 nucleotides are TGTGCCAGCAGCGTAGTCGGGGCTATCACAGATACGCAGTATTTT.

This clone occurred once. The rearrangement uses TRBV14 and TRBJ2-2; D unclear. Trimming cost V 1 base and J 7 bases, with 10 bases left between them. CDR3 size: 14 residues. Germline V gene sequence: CDR1 SGHDN, CDR2 FVKESK. CDR3 region: CASSQVGPLGELFF. The CDR3 nucleotides are TGTGCCAGCAGCCAAGTCGGGCCCCTCGGGGAGCTGTTTTTT.

V and J are TRBV18 and TRBJ2-4; 7 bases align to TRBD1. V lost 3 bases to trimming and J lost 3 bases; unmatched junction nucleotides: 2. Per the germline V gene, CDR1 is KGHSH and CDR2 is LQKENI. This CDR3 is built from 14 residues. CDR3 coding DNA: TGTGCCAGCTCACCTCAGGGGGTCAAAAACATTCAGTACTTC. As protein: CASSPQGVKNIQYF.

This clone came up a few times. CDR3 region: CASSGGTGVTYEQYF. The DNA of the CDR3 is TGCGCCAGCAGCGGAGGGACAGGGGTCACCTACGAGCAGTACTTC. V and J are TRBV5-1 and TRBJ2-7; 10 bases map to TRBD1. CDR3 length: 15 amino acids. Germline trimming cut 4 bases from V and 2 bases from J; bases unmatched to any gene: 6. Germline V lookup: CDR1 SGHRS, CDR2 YFSETQ.

The chain recombines TRBV6-6 with TRBJ1-2; 9 nucleotides line up with TRBD1. Unmatched junction bases numbered 1, after V lost 5 bases and J lost 0 bases. The CDR3 is 14 residues long. Germline CDR1 MNHNY, CDR2 SVGAGI (reference sequence). The CDR3: CASSGDRANYGYTF. The CDR3 DNA sequence: TGTGCCAGCAGTGGGGACAGGGCTAACTATGGCTACACCTTC.

The chain is built from TRBV7-2 and TRBJ2-1; D gene ambiguous. The CDR3 runs to 14 residues. CDR1 is SGHTA, CDR2 FQGNSA, per germline. Trimming stripped 1 base from V and 2 bases from J, with 6 bases between. CDR3 bases: TGTGCCAGCAGCTTAGGCCAGACCTACAATGAGCAGTTCTTC. Its protein is CASSLGQTYNEQFF.

This clone was seen a single time. The chain employs TRBV7-2 and TRBJ2-1, with a weak D call TRBD2 (7 bases). The V and J ends lost 6 bases and 1 base respectively, with 19 bases between them. The germline CDR1 and CDR2 sequences are SGHTA and FQGNSA. The CDR3 loop spans 17 amino acids. The CDR3 is CASSISRGAHSYNEQFF. CDR3 in DNA: TGTGCCAGCAGTATTTCACGGGGGGCTCATTCCTACAATGAGCAGTTCTTC. Variable domain in full (rest from reference TRBV7-2 and TRBJ2-1): GAGVSQSPSNKVTEKGKDVELRCDPISGHTALYWYRQSLGQGLEFLIYFQGNSAPDKSGLPSDRFSAERTGGSVSTLTIQRTQQEDSAVYLCASSISRGAHSYNEQFFGPGTRLTVL.

The rearrangement links TRBV18 to TRBJ1-5; 11 bases align to TRBD1. V dropped 5 bases and J dropped 4; count of bases not matched to a gene: 10. Germline V CDR1 and CDR2: KGHSH, LQKENI. The CDR3 consists of 17 residues. The CDR3 reads CASSGAGTGGGNQPQHF. The CDR3 DNA sequence: TGTGCCAGCTCAGGCGCCGGGACAGGGGGTGGAAATCAGCCCCAGCATTTT. Looking up the rest from reference TRBV18 and TRBJ1-5 gives the full variable domain: NAGVMQNPRHLVRRRGQEARLRCSPMKGHSHVYWYRQLPEEGLKFMVYLQKENIIDESGMPKERFSAEFPKEGPSILRIQQVVRGDSAAYFCASSGAGTGGGNQPQHFGDGTRLSIL.

This chain links TRBV5-1 with TRBJ1-2; D perhaps matches TRBD1 (6 bases). The CDR3 has 14 amino acids. The V and J ends lost 4 bases and 4 bases respectively, with 14 bases between them. CDR1 and CDR2 from the germline V gene are SGHRS and YFSETQ. CDR3 region: CASSPPGGPYGYTF. The CDR3 nucleotides are TGCGCCAGCAGCCCTCCCGGGGGCCCCTATGGCTACACCTTC.

The chain employs TRBV2 and TRBJ2-2, with 7 positions matching TRBD1. Trimming cost V 7 bases and J 4 bases; bases outside gene matches: 3. There are 13 residues in the CDR3. The germline V gene encodes CDR1 SNHLY and CDR2 FYNNEI. CDR3 loop: CASIGGPTGELFF. In nucleotides, the CDR3 is TGTGCCAGCATAGGGGGCCCCACCGGGGAGCTGTTTTTT.

The J gene is TRBJ2-5, the V gene TRBV6-5, with D possibly matching TRBD1 (5 bases). The ends were cut back, 5 bases at V and 1 base at J, with 8 bases in the middle. This CDR3 is built from 13 residues. Germline V CDR1 and CDR2: MNHEY, SVGAGI. The CDR3 nucleotides are TGTGCCAGCAGTCGACAGTTCCAAGAGACCCAGTACTTC. As protein: CASSRQFQETQYF.

This clone was seen a handful of times. J is TRBJ1-5 and V is TRBV4-3, with 8 bases that match TRBD1. In germline, CDR1 is LGHNA, CDR2 YSLEER. The CDR3 consists of 15 residues. With V trimmed by 0 bases and J by 6 bases, 4 bases remained unmatched. CDR3 nucleotides: TGCGCCAGCAGCCAAGACGGACAGGGTAGTCAGCCCCAGCATTTT. Residues: CASSQDGQGSQPQHF.

The V call is TRBV6-1, the J call TRBJ2-1, with D tentatively TRBD2 (5 bases). Trimming removed 0 bases at V and 9 bases at J, with 9 bases between. Germline V lookup: CDR1 MNHNS, CDR2 SASEGT. There are 13 residues in the CDR3. The CDR3 region is CASSEAKAGEQFF. The DNA for the CDR3 is TGTGCCAGCAGTGAAGCGAAGGCGGGTGAGCAGTTCTTC.

In this sample, this clone turned up a few times. This CDR3 reads CAISEWGAGGSGNTIYF. The CDR3 DNA sequence: TGTGCCATCAGTGAGTGGGGTGCAGGGGGCTCTGGAAACACCATATATTTT. This chain uses TRBV10-3 with TRBJ1-3; 7 bases are shared with TRBD1. The CDR3 runs to 17 residues. Per the germline V gene, CDR1 is ENHRY and CDR2 is SYGVKD. The ends lost 1 base at V and 0 bases at J; junction bases unmatched: 6.

The chain employs TRBV12-5 and TRBJ1-2; 11 nucleotides agree with TRBD1. CDR3 length: 15 residues. Germline-derived CDR1 and CDR2 are LGHNT and FRNRAP. Trimming at V came to 7 bases and at J to 7 bases, leaving 11 bases not matched to a gene. Written as DNA, the CDR3 is TGTGCTAGTGAACTAGGACAGGGGGCCCCCCGTGGCTACACCTTC. Its protein is CASELGQGAPRGYTF.

The chain couples TRBV15 to TRBJ1-2; the match to TRBD1 covers 10 bases. CDR1 is LNHNV, CDR2 YYDKDF, per germline (reference sequence). V was pared by 2 bases and J by 5 bases, with 11 bases of the junction left unmatched. The CDR3 runs to 17 residues. The CDR3 sequence: CATSRNRDRGTLYGYTF. CDR3 bases: TGTGCCACCAGCAGAAACCGGGACAGGGGCACGCTATATGGCTACACCTTC.

CDR3 nucleotide sequence: TGTGCCAGTAGTCCCCGGGGACTAGCGGGAGGGCCGGTGTCGAGTGAGCAGTTCTTC. As protein: CASSPRGLAGGPVSSEQFF. The genes are TRBV19 and TRBJ2-1, with TRBD2 identical over 16 bases. J gave up 9 bases and V 5 bases, and 16 bases lay outside the gene matches. Germline assignment: CDR1 LNHDA and CDR2 SQIVND (reference sequence). The CDR3 loop spans 19 amino acids.

This clone was seen just once. The chain carries TRBV2 and TRBJ1-6, with D possibly TRBD1 on 5 matching bases. CDR3 length: 16 residues. Germline loops: CDR1 SNHLY, CDR2 FYNNEI. Trimming removed 7 bases at V and 10 bases at J, with 23 bases between. CDR3 DNA: TGTGCCAGCACCAGGGACGAGAGTGGCCCTTCATCACCCCTCCACTTT. Residues: CASTRDESGPSSPLHF.

V usage is TRBV2 and J usage is TRBJ1-1; 7 bases fit TRBD1. The CDR3 totals 13 residues. Trimming removed 6 bases from V and 3 bases from J; junction bases left unmatched: 4. Germline V gene data show CDR1 as SNHLY and CDR2 as FYNNEI. The CDR3 loop is CASSRQGDTEAFF. In nucleotides, the CDR3 is TGTGCCAGCAGCCGACAGGGCGACACTGAAGCTTTCTTT.

The chain uses TRBV7-8 and TRBJ1-1, with no clear D. Germline-derived CDR1 and CDR2 are SGHVS and FQNEAQ. The CDR3 covers 14 residues. The V end was cut by 3 bases, the J end by 0 bases, with 8 bases between. The CDR3 region is CASSFLHLNTEAFF. Here the CDR3 DNA reads TGTGCCAGCAGCTTCCTACACCTGAACACTGAAGCTTTCTTT.

The chain carries TRBV6-5 and TRBJ1-1; 8 bases map to TRBD1. Germline V lookup: CDR1 MNHEY, CDR2 SVGAGI. The CDR3 contains 15 residues. Germline trimming cut 0 bases from V and 0 bases from J; bases unmatched to any gene: 0. The DNA of the CDR3 is TGTGCCAGCAGTTACTCGACAGGGGTGAACACTGAAGCTTTCTTT. Protein: CASSYSTGVNTEAFF.

The chain is built from TRBV18 and TRBJ2-1, with 12 bases that match TRBD2. Germline CDR1 reads KGHSH; CDR2 reads LQKENI. The CDR3 extends over 15 amino acids. The V segment lost 5 bases and the J segment 8 bases; nucleotides outside the gene matches: 7. CDR3 residues: CASSVGLAGIDEQFF. For the CDR3, the DNA is TGTGCCAGCTCAGTCGGACTAGCGGGAATAGATGAGCAGTTCTTC.

This clone was seen more than once but under ten times. V is TRBV7-2 and J is TRBJ1-2; perhaps TRBD1 as D (6 bases). With 1 base removed from V and 11 bases from J, the gap between germline ends came to 14 bases. From germline, CDR1 is SGHTA and CDR2 FQGNSA. The CDR3 is 13 residues long. CDR3 nucleotides: TGTGCCAGCAGCTTAGGTGGACGGACAGATTACACCTTC. It codes for CASSLGGRTDYTF.

The chain has TRBV7-9 and TRBJ1-4, with TRBD1 identical over 8 bases. This CDR3 region has 14 residues. Germline values: CDR1 SEHNR, CDR2 FQNEAQ (reference sequence). Losses at the gene ends were 11 bases for V and 8 bases for J; bases not matched to a gene: 13. The CDR3 reads CAAGRTGPREKLFF. As DNA, the CDR3 is TGTGCCGCCGGACGGACAGGGCCTAGAGAAAAACTGTTTTTT.

In DNA form, the CDR3 reads TGTGCCAGCAGCCCGGAACCCTCTACAGGGAACATATATTTT. This gives the protein CASSPEPSTGNIYF. The V and J genes are TRBV5-4 and TRBJ1-3, with a possible D match to TRBD1 (6 bases). Trimming took off 4 bases at V and 12 bases at J, with 20 bases between the two ends. Germline V gene lookup returns CDR1 SGHNT and CDR2 YYREEE (reference sequence). The CDR3 runs to 14 residues.

V usage is TRBV6-5 and J usage is TRBJ2-5; possible D gene TRBD1, 5 bases. The CDR3 sequence is 14 residues long. Trimming removed 4 bases from V and 2 bases from J, with 11 bases in between. CDR1 and CDR2 from the germline V gene are MNHEY and SVGAGI. The CDR3 DNA reads TGTGCCAGCAGTTCCACGACAGTTCAAGAGACCCAGTACTTC. This sequence encodes CASSSTTVQETQYF.